Here is one T cell receptor (beta chain) with its context. What it binds is not known. CDR1 and CDR2 (germline): LNHDA, SQIVND (reference sequence). The CDR3 runs to 16 residues. V lost 2 bases and J lost 7, with 18 bases in between. Treatment reported: 15 to 20 received Ad26.COV2.S at low or high dose, single or two shots; several received placebo; per-sample allocation not given. Sampling happened 63 days after the first vaccine or placebo injection. Recruitment in Boston yielded a donor of adult age, 18-55 years. Ad26 vector vaccine expressed Wuhan-strain SARS-CoV-2 spike. These data come from a study of Ad26.COV2.S vaccination and SARS-CoV-2 variants. Whole-study findings and limits: It was found that vaccine and placebo recipients had similar non-spike TCR breadth. Vaccinees reportedly had broad spike-specific CD8+ and CD4+ T cell responses.

Clones were read by immunoSEQ multiplex PCR, and TCRdb kept only the in-frame ones, dropping some. Of about 480,000 clones in the sample, roughly 89% are singletons; the top ten hold about 13%. The TCR sequence derives from a person aged 18-60 years who received the Ad26.COV2.S COVID-19 vaccine or a placebo. The J gene is TRBJ2-4, the V gene TRBV19; D possibly uses TRBD1 or TRBD2 (6 bases each). The sample here was peripheral blood, taken in a trial of Ad26.COV2.S vaccine versus placebo. Here the CDR3 reads CASSITGTRGGNIQYF. Here the CDR3 DNA reads TGTGCCAGTAGTATAACAGGGACCCGAGGGGGGAACATTCAGTACTTC.